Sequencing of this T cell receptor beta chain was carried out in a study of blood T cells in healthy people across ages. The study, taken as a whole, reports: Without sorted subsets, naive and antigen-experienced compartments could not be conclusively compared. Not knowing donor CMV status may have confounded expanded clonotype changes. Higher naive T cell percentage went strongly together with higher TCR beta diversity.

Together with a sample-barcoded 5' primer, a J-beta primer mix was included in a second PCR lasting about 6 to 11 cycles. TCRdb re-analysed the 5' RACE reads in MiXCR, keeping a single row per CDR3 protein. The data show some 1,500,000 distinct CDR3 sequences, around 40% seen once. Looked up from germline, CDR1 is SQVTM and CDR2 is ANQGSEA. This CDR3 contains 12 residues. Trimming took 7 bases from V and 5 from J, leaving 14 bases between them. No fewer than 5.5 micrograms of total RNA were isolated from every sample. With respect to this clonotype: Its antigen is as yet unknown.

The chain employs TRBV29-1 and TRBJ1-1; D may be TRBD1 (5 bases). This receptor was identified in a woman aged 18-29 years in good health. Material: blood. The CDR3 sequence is CSGRGVATEAFF. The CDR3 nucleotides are TGCAGCGGTCGGGGGGTGGCTACTGAAGCTTTCTTT.